The rows below give T cell receptor beta chains drawn from one sample of a study of identical twins. From the 5' RACE reads, TCRdb called clonotypes with MiXCR, one entry per CDR3 protein. The profile shows about 720,000 distinct CDR3 sequences, 8.6% of them singletons. The sample was also reused in another study, on yellow fever vaccine responses in identical twins.

Sequenced sample: PBMCs. Every receptor here comes from a young woman in good health. The CDR3 runs from the conserved cysteine through the conserved F or W. A D gene is named only where the DNA matches it firmly. Expanded clones are given a class, and other clones once, few, many or no size at all.

clone_size	v_call	d_call	j_call	cdr3_aa	cdr3_nt
few	TRBV7-9	TRBD2	TRBJ2-2	CASSSREANTGELFF	TGTGCCAGCAGCTCCCGGGAGGCCAACACCGGGGAGCTGTTTTTT
few	TRBV5-1	TRBD2	TRBJ2-6	CASSPGLTSGANVLTF	TGCGCCAGCAGCCCGGGACTAACCTCTGGGGCCAACGTCCTGACTTTC
few	TRBV15	TRBD2	TRBJ2-2	CATTGTRNTGELFF	TGTGCCACCACGGGGACTAGGAACACCGGGGAGCTGTTTTTT
few	TRBV28	.	TRBJ2-3	CASSRVDTQYF	TGTGCCAGCAGCCGGGTGGATACGCAGTATTTT
few	TRBV12-3/TRBV12-4	TRBD2	TRBJ2-2	CASRYREGLVTGELFF	TGTGCCAGCAGATATCGGGAGGGCCTGGTAACCGGGGAGCTGTTTTTT
many	TRBV27	TRBD1	TRBJ2-2	CASSSQTGFGTGELFF	TGTGCCAGCAGTTCCCAGACAGGGTTCGGCACCGGGGAGCTGTTTTTT
.	TRBV7-9	.	TRBJ2-1	CASSPRRAAVLGGEQFF	TGTGCCAGCAGCCCCAGGAGGGCAGCGGTGCTCGGCGGGGAGCAGTTCTTC
.	TRBV20-1	TRBD2	TRBJ2-1	CSARRPSGGDYNEQFF	TGCAGTGCTAGGCGTCCTAGCGGGGGGGATTACAATGAGCAGTTCTTC
.	TRBV5-1	.	TRBJ2-1	CASSSMGQNNEQFF	TGCGCCAGCAGCTCGATGGGACAAAACAATGAGCAGTTCTTC
few	TRBV4-1	.	TRBJ2-3	CASSQGDLFSFAQYF	TGCGCCAGCAGCCAAGGGGACCTCTTCTCCTTCGCGCAGTATTTT
few	TRBV20-1	.	TRBJ2-1	CSAPRGNSYNEQFF	TGCAGTGCCCCTAGAGGGAACTCCTACAATGAGCAGTTCTTC
.	TRBV29-1	.	TRBJ2-7	CSVESSSYEQYF	TGCAGCGTTGAATCTAGTTCTTACGAGCAGTACTTC
.	TRBV28	TRBD1	TRBJ2-7	CASSSPSETGGYEQYF	TGTGCCAGCAGTTCCCCCTCTGAGACAGGGGGCTACGAGCAGTACTTC
many	TRBV20-1	.	TRBJ2-7	CSAEDRTSYEQYF	TGCAGTGCTGAAGACAGGACCAGCTACGAGCAGTACTTC
few	TRBV2	.	TRBJ2-1	CASVPVNEQFF	TGTGCCAGCGTTCCGGTCAATGAGCAGTTCTTC
many	TRBV2	.	TRBJ1-3	CASSFTGNTIYF	TGTGCCAGCAGTTTTACGGGAAACACCATATATTTT
many	TRBV7-2	TRBD2	TRBJ2-1	CASSLGPLAGGYNEQFF	TGTGCCAGCAGCTTAGGGCCGCTAGCGGGAGGATACAATGAGCAGTTCTTC
few	TRBV12-3/TRBV12-4	.	TRBJ2-5	CASSWGATPYF	TGTGCCAGCAGTTGGGGGGCCACCCCGTACTTC
.	TRBV7-8	.	TRBJ2-7	CASSLWKFSYEQYF	TGTGCCAGCAGCTTATGGAAATTCTCCTACGAGCAGTACTTC
few	TRBV3-1	TRBD1	TRBJ2-6	CASSKWTGDTGANVLTF	TGTGCCAGCAGCAAATGGACAGGGGACACTGGGGCCAACGTCCTGACTTTC
many	TRBV29-1	.	TRBJ1-1	CSVEGVGTEAFF	TGCAGCGTTGAAGGGGTGGGCACTGAAGCTTTCTTT
many	TRBV20-1	.	TRBJ1-4	CSARGPRGREKLFF	TGCAGTGCTAGAGGGCCGCGGGGGCGTGAAAAACTGTTTTTT
many	TRBV12-3/TRBV12-4	.	TRBJ2-5	CASTSGEETQYF	TGTGCCAGCACTTCGGGGGAAGAGACCCAGTACTTC
.	TRBV5-1	.	TRBJ2-1	CASSLGERTQNEQFF	TGCGCCAGCAGCTTGGGCGAGAGGACCCAAAATGAGCAGTTCTTC
.	TRBV5-8	.	TRBJ2-7	CASSWTEYEQYF	TGTGCCAGCAGCTGGACCGAATACGAGCAGTACTTC
few	TRBV24-1	.	TRBJ2-6	CATTPGANVLTF	TGTGCCACCACCCCTGGGGCCAACGTCCTGACTTTC
many	TRBV6-2/TRBV6-3	.	TRBJ2-7	CASSYSTRTAEQYF	TGTGCCAGCAGTTACTCGACAAGAACAGCCGAGCAGTACTTC
.	TRBV6-1	.	TRBJ1-1	CASSAEQLTEALF	TGTGCCAGCAGTGCTGAACAGCTCACTGAAGCTTTATTT
.	TRBV6-4	TRBD2	TRBJ2-2	CASSEASGVITGELFF	TGTGCCAGCAGTGAAGCTAGCGGGGTTATAACCGGGGAGCTGTTTTTT
.	TRBV12-3/TRBV12-4	.	TRBJ2-5	CAISGGVGGQGFLETQYF	.
.	TRBV28	.	TRBJ2-6	CASSLLPGLTYSGANVLTF	TGTGCCAGCAGTTTATTGCCGGGGCTTACTTACTCTGGGGCCAACGTCCTGACTTTC
.	TRBV6-1	.	TRBJ1-3	CASRLMGPGGNTIYF	TGTGCCAGCAGGCTGATGGGACCTGGGGGAAACACCATATATTTT